The rows below give T cell receptor beta chains drawn from one sample of a study of beta chain features in type 1 diabetes. Here immunoSEQ multiplex PCR was the method, and the copy in TCRdb shows in-frame clones only, minus some. Of 620,000 or so clones listed, roughly 15% were seen once; the top ten hold around 0.1%. The sample comprised naive CD4+ T cells from blood. The receptors were sampled from a man younger than 30 in good health. Both conserved end residues are part of each CDR3. D genes are given only for firm matches. For some rows the clone size is stated as once, few or many, or as a class when expanded; others skip it.

cdr3_length	clone_size	j_call	v_call	d_call	cdr3_nt	cdr3_aa
13	few	TRBJ2-1	TRBV11-3	.	TGTGCCAGCAGCTTATCCCCCCTCAATGAGCAGTTCTTC	CASSLSPLNEQFF
17	few	TRBJ2-5	TRBV10-3	TRBD1	TGTGCCATCAGTGCCTCTCTTGGACAGGGGAGGTGGGAGACCCAGTACTTC	CAISASLGQGRWETQYF
15	.	TRBJ2-5	TRBV5-4	TRBD2	TGTGCCAGCAGCCCTAGCGGGGGGGCCCAAGAGACCCAGTACTTC	CASSPSGGAQETQYF
19	few	TRBJ2-6	TRBV18	TRBD1	TGTGCCAGCTCACCAAAAGGGACAGGGGCGCTCTCTGGGGCCAACGTCCTGACTTTC	CASSPKGTGALSGANVLTF
19	.	TRBJ2-3	TRBV5-1	.	TGCGCCAGCAGCTTGTGGGGGCGGTCCGTTGCGGGAGTTGAAGATACGCAGTATTTT	CASSLWGRSVAGVEDTQYF
14	.	TRBJ2-7	TRBV30	.	TGTGCCTGGAGTGTTTCTACGGTCTCCTACGAGCAGTACTTC	CAWSVSTVSYEQYF
16	.	TRBJ2-2	TRBV27	TRBD1	TGTGCCAGCAGCCCCTTTCACAGGGGGAACACCGGGGAGCTGTTTTTT	CASSPFHRGNTGELFF
13	.	TRBJ1-1	TRBV7-2	.	TGTGCCAGCAGCTTTACCGGGACGGATGAAGCTTTCTTT	CASSFTGTDEAFF
12	.	TRBJ2-1	TRBV6-5	.	TGTGCCAGCAGCCCCCGGACAGCAGAGCAGTTCTTC	CASSPRTAEQFF
15	.	TRBJ2-6	TRBV7-3	TRBD1	TGTGCCAGCAGCCACACAGGGGATGGGGCCAACGTCCTGACTTTC	CASSHTGDGANVLTF
14	few	TRBJ2-5	TRBV2	.	TGTGCCAGCAGTTTCCTCGCCACCCAAGAGACCCAGTACTTC	CASSFLATQETQYF
14	.	TRBJ1-1	TRBV9	.	TGTGCCAGCAGCGTAGTAGGGGCGAACACTGAAGCTTTCTTT	CASSVVGANTEAFF
11	.	TRBJ1-3	TRBV29-1	.	TGCAGCGTTGAGGAGTTAAACACCATATATTTT	CSVEELNTIYF